The source of this T cell receptor (beta chain) is a study of cytomegalovirus exposure and HLA in healthy donors. A remark on this clone: Different DNA sequences within this sample yield the same CDR3.

The J segment lost 3 bases and the V segment lost 5 bases, leaving 6 bases of the junction unmatched. Germline V CDR1 and CDR2: SQVTM, ANQGSEA. This CDR3 spans 14 amino acids. The PCR employed 60 Vbeta primers together with 13 Jbeta primers. Using immunoSEQ multiplex PCR, the repertoire was profiled, and TCRdb retains in-frame clones only, with some absent. The sample includes 150,000 to 200,000 clones, 80% to 90% of them seen just once. Sequencing was done on a sample of PBMCs. This receptor was taken from a woman under 30 in good health and CMV-seropositive. The chain uses TRBV29-1 and TRBJ2-7; 11 nucleotides match TRBD1. The CDR3 DNA is TGCAGCGTTCGGGGACAGGGGGAGCTCTACGAGCAGTACTTC. Translating it yields CSVRGQGELYEQYF.